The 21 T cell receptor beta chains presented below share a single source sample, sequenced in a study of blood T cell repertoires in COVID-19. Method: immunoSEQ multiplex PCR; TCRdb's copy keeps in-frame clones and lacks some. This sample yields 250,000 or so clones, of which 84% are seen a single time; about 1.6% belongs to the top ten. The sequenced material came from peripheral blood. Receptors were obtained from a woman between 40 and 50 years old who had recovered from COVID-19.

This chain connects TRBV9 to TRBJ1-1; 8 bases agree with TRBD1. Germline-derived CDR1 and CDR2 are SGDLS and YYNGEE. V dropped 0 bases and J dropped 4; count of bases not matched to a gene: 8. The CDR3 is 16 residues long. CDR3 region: CASSVDAGGGGTEAFF. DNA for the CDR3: TGTGCCAGCAGCGTAGATGCAGGGGGCGGGGGCACTGAAGCTTTCTTT.

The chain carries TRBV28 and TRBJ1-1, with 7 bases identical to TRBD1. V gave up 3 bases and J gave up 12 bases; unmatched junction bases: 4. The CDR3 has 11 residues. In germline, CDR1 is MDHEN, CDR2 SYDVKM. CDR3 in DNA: TGTGCCAGCAGTTTGTCCAGGGGGTCTTTCTTT. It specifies CASSLSRGSFF.

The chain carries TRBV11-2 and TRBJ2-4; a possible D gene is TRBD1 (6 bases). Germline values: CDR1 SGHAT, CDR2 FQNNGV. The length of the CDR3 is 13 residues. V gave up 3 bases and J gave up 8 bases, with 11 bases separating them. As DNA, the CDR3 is TGTGCCAGCAGCTTCCCAGGGGCGGACATTCAGTACTTC. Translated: CASSFPGADIQYF.

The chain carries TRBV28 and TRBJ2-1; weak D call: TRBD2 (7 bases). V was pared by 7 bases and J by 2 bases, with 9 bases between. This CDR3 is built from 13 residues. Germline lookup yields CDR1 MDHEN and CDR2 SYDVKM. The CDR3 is CASNGGPYNEQFF. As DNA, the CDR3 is TGTGCCAGCAACGGGGGGCCCTACAATGAGCAGTTCTTC.

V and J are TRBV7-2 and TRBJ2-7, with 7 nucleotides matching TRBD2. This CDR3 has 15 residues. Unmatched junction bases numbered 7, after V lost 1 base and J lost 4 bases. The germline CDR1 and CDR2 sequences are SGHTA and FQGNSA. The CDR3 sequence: CASSLGGRVGYEQYF. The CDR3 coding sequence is TGTGCCAGCAGCTTAGGGGGGAGGGTTGGATACGAGCAGTACTTC. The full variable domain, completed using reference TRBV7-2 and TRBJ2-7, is GAGVSQSPSNKVTEKGKDVELRCDPISGHTALYWYRQSLGQGLEFLIYFQGNSAPDKSGLPSDRFSAERTGGSVSTLTIQRTQQEDSAVYLCASSLGGRVGYEQYFGPGTRLTVT.

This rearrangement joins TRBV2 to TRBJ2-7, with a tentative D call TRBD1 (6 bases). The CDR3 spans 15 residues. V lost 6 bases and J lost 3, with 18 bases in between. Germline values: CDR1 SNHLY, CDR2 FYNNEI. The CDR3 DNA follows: TGTGCCAGCAGCAAGGAAGGACAGAATATCTACGAGCAGTACTTC. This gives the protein CASSKEGQNIYEQYF.

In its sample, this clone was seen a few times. CDR3: CASSSGTGHSPLHF. In nucleotides, the CDR3 is TGTGCCAGCAGTTCCGGGACAGGCCACTCACCCCTCCACTTT. The chain links TRBV28 to TRBJ1-6, with TRBD1 matching 8 bases. After removal of 4 bases from V and 10 bases from J, the junction contained 6 bases not matched to a gene. The CDR3 extends over 14 amino acids. Germline CDR1 and CDR2: MDHEN and SYDVKM.

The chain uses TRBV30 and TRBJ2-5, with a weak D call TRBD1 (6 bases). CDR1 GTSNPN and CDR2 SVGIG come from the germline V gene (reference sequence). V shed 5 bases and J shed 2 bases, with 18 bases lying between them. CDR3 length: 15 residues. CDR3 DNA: TGTGCCTGGGACGTGACCGGGACATCTCAAGAGACCCAGTACTTC. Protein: CAWDVTGTSQETQYF.

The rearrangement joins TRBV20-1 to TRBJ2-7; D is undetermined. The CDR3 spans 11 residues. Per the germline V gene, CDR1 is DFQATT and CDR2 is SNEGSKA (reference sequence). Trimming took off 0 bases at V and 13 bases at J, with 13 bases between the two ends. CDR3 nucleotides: TGCAGTGCTAGAGATCAGGTAGTCAGTTACTTC. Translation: CSARDQVVSYF.

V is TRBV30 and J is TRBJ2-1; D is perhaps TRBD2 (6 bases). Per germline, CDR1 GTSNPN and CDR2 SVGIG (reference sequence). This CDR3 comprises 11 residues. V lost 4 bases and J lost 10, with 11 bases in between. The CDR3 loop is CAWTSGVEQFF. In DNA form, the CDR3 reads TGTGCCTGGACTTCGGGGGTGGAGCAGTTCTTC. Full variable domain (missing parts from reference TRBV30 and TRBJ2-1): SQTIHQWPATLVQPVGSPLSLECTVEGTSNPNLYWYRQAAGRGLQLLFYSVGIGQISSEVPQNLSASRPQDRQFILSSKKLLLSDSGFYLCAWTSGVEQFFGPGTRLTVL.

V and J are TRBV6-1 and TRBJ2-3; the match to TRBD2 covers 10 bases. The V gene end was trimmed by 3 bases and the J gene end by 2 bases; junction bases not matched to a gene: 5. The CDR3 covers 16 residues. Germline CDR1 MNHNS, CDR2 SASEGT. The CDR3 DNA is TGTGCCAGCAGTGATGAAACTAGCGGGGTCACAGATACGCAGTATTTT. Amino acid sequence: CASSDETSGVTDTQYF.

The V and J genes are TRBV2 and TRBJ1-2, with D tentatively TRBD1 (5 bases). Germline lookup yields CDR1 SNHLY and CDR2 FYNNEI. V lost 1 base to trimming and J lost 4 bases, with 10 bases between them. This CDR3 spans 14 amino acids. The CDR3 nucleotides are TGTGCCAGCAGTGAAGAGGGGATTGGCTATGGCTACACCTTC. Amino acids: CASSEEGIGYGYTF.

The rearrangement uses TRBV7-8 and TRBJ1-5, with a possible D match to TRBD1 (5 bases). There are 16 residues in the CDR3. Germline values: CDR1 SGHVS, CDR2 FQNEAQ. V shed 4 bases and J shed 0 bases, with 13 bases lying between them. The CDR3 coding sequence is TGTGCCAGCAGCTCCAAACGGGGGGATAGCAATCAGCCCCAGCATTTT. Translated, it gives CASSSKRGDSNQPQHF.

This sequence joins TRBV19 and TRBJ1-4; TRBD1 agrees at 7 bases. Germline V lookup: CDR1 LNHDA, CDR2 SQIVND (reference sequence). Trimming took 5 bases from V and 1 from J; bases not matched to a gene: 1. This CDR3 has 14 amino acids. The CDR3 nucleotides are TGTGCCAGTAGTTGGACAGGAACTAATGAAAAACTGTTTTTT. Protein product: CASSWTGTNEKLFF.

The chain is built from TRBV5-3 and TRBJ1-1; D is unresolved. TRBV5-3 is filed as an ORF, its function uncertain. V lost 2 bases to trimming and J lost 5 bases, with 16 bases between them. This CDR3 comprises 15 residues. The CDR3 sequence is CARSFLFHHETEAFF. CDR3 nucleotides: TGTGCCAGAAGCTTTTTGTTCCACCACGAGACTGAAGCTTTCTTT.

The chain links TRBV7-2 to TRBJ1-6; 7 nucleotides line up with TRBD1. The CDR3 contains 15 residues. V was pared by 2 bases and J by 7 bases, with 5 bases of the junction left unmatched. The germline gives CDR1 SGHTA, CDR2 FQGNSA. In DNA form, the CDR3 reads TGTGCCAGCAGCTTACAATCGGACAGGAATTCACCCCTCCACTTT. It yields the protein CASSLQSDRNSPLHF.

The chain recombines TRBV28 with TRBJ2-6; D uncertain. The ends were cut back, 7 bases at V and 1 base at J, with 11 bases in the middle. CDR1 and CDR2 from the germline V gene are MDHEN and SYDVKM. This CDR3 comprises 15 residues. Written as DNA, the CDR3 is TGTGCCAGCACCCTCGGAGATTCTGGGGCCAACGTCCTGACTTTC. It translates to CASTLGDSGANVLTF.

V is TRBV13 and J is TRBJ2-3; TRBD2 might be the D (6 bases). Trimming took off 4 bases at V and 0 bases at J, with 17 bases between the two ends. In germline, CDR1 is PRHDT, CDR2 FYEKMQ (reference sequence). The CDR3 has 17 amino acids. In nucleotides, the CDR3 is TGTGCCAGCAGCTCTTACCGAGAGCGGGCTAGCACAGATACGCAGTATTTT. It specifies CASSSYRERASTDTQYF.

The chain's CDR3 is CASSLRLAGDNEQFF. CDR3 bases: TGTGCCAGCAGCTTACGGCTAGCGGGGGACAATGAGCAGTTCTTC. The chain carries TRBV13 and TRBJ2-1, with 10 positions matching TRBD2. Germline CDR1 PRHDT, CDR2 FYEKMQ (reference sequence). V trimming: 2 bases; J trimming: 5 bases; junction bases outside the gene matches: 3. CDR3 length: 15 amino acids.

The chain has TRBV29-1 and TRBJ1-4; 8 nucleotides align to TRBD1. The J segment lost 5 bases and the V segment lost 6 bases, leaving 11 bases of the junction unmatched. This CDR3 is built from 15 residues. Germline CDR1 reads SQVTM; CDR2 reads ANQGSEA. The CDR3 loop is CSVVFRDRRNEKLFF. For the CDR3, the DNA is TGCAGCGTCGTGTTTAGGGACAGGAGAAATGAAAAACTGTTTTTT.

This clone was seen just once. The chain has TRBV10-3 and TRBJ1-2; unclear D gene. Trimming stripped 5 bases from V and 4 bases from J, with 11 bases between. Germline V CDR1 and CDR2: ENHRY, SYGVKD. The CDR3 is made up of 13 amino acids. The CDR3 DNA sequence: TGTGCCATCAGTAGTAGCAACTTCTATGGCTACACCTTC. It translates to CAISSSNFYGYTF.